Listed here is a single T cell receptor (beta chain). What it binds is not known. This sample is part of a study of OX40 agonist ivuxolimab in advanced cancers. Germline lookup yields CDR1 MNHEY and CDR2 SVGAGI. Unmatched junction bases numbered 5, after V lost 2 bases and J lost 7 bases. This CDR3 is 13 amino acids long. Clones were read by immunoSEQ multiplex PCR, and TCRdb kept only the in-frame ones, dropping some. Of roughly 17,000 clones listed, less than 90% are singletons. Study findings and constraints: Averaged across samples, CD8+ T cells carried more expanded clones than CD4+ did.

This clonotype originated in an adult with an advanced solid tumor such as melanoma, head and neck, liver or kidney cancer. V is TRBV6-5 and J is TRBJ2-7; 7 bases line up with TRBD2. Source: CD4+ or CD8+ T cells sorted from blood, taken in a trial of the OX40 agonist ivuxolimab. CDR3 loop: CASSYRGREEQYF. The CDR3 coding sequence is TGTGCCAGCAGTTACCGCGGGCGGGAGGAGCAGTACTTC.